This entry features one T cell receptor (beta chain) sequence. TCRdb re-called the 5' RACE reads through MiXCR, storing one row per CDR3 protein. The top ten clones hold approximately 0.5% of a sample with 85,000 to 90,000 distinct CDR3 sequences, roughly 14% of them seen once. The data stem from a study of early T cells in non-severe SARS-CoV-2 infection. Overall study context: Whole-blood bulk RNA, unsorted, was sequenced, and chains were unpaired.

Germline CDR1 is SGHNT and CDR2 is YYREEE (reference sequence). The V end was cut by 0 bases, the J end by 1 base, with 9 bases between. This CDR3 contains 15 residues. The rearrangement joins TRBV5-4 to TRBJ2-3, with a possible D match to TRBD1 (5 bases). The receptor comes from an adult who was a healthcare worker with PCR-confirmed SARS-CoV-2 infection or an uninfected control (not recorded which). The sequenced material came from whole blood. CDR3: CASSLEGRGTDTQYF. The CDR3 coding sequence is TGTGCCAGCAGCTTGGAGGGCAGGGGCACAGATACGCAGTATTTT.